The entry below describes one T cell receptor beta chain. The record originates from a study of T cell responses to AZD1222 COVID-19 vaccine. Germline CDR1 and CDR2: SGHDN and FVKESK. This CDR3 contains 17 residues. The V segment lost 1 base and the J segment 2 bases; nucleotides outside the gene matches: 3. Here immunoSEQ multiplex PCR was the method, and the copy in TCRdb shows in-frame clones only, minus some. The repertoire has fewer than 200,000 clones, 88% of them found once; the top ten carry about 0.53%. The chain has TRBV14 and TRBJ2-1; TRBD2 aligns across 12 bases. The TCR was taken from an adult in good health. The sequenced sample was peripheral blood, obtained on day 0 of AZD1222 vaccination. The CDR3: CASSQGLAGGPYNEQFF. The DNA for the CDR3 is TGTGCCAGCAGCCAAGGGCTAGCGGGAGGGCCCTACAATGAGCAGTTCTTC.